This TCR beta chain was recovered during a study of OX40 agonist ivuxolimab in advanced cancers. About the research overall: The study treated patients with ivuxolimab, an agonistic anti-OX40 (CD134) antibody. Patients treated during dose escalation were battling hepatocellular carcinoma, melanoma, renal cell or head and neck cancer. The study's findings and limits: Some nonresponders likewise displayed low normalized T-cell clonal expansion. The mean number of expanded clones was higher in CD8+ T cells than in CD4+.

Assay used: immunoSEQ multiplex PCR; TCRdb lists only in-frame clones, some missing. The profile shows about 77,000 clones, 75% to 90% of them singletons. As concerns this clone: Its antigen is unidentified.

The receptor was isolated from an adult with an advanced solid tumor such as melanoma, head and neck, liver or kidney cancer. The input for sequencing was CD4+ or CD8+ T cells sorted from blood, taken in a trial of the OX40 agonist ivuxolimab.

DNA for the CDR3: TGTGCCAGCTCTTTCGGGCCCGGGACAATCCAAGAGACCCAGTACTTC. Encoded protein: CASSFGPGTIQETQYF. The chain employs TRBV18 and TRBJ2-5, with a tentative D call TRBD1 (6 bases). This CDR3 comprises 16 residues. Trimming cost V 6 bases and J 1 base, with 18 bases left between them. The germline gives CDR1 KGHSH, CDR2 LQKENI. Full variable domain (missing parts from reference TRBV18 and TRBJ2-5): NAGVMQNPRHLVRRRGQEARLRCSPMKGHSHVYWYRQLPEEGLKFMVYLQKENIIDESGMPKERFSAEFPKEGPSILRIQQVVRGDSAAYFCASSFGPGTIQETQYFGPGTRLLVL.